This T cell receptor (beta chain) was sequenced during a study of glioma-infiltrating T cells. Study-wide results and limits: CDR3 overlap between tissue and blood was very small. Gliomas, especially low-grade, showed above-expected tissue-blood divergence; non-neoplastic patients showed below.

This clonotype appeared many times. Antigen: not known. The iRepertoire nested amplicon-rescue multiplex PCR amplified TCR alpha and beta CDR3s from RNA. Tissue mRNA or PBMC total RNA, 100-400 ng, went into one-step reverse transcription and amplification. TCRdb analysed the multiplex PCR reads with MiXCR anew, one entry per CDR3 protein. The sample lists about 190,000 distinct CDR3 sequences, 30% to 40% seen once, with roughly a fifth in the top ten. V trimming: 2 bases; J trimming: 5 bases; junction bases outside the gene matches: 9. The CDR3 totals 15 residues. From germline, CDR1 is MNHNY and CDR2 SVGAGI (reference sequence).

The origin of this receptor is a human donor with low-grade glioma or glioblastoma, undergoing nonglioma brain surgery, or in good health (not recorded which). The V gene is TRBV6-6, the J gene TRBJ2-7, with 7 bases lining up with TRBD1. The sample comprised glioma tissue, nonneoplastic brain tissue, or PBMCs (not recorded which). This CDR3 is CASSYRETGSNEQYF. In DNA form, the CDR3 reads TGTGCCAGCAGTTACCGTGAGACAGGGAGCAACGAGCAGTACTTC.